The next 22 T cell receptor beta chains were all read from a single sample in a study of response to subunit inactivated influenza vaccine. Via MiXCR, TCRdb re-called the RT-PCR reads, giving one row per CDR3 protein. Of 500,000 to 750,000 distinct CDR3 sequences detected, about 15% appear once; the ten largest clones hold more than 9.5%. Source: PBMCs from blood, taken 12 days after vaccination. These receptors were collected from a man aged 50 to 59 who received an inactivated influenza vaccine.

This clonotype turned up a few times. This chain connects TRBV13 to TRBJ2-4; no reliable D call. The germline V gene has CDR1 PRHDT and CDR2 FYEKMQ (reference sequence). V was trimmed by 5 bases and J by 0 bases, leaving 8 bases between them. This CDR3 has 14 residues. CDR3 DNA: TGTGCCAGCAGCCCGAATTTAGCCAAAAACATTCAGTACTTC. It yields the protein CASSPNLAKNIQYF.

This clonotype came up many times. The chain uses TRBV7-2 and TRBJ2-5, with TRBD2 identical over 7 bases. Germline V gene sequence: CDR1 SGHTA, CDR2 FQGNSA. The J segment lost 5 bases and the V segment lost 1 base, leaving 7 bases of the junction unmatched. This CDR3 is 15 amino acids long. Here the CDR3 reads CASSLERDPFETQYF. For the CDR3, the DNA is TGTGCCAGCAGCTTAGAGCGGGACCCGTTTGAGACCCAGTACTTC. The full variable domain, completed using reference TRBV7-2 and TRBJ2-5, is GAGVSQSPSNKVTEKGKDVELRCDPISGHTALYWYRQSLGQGLEFLIYFQGNSAPDKSGLPSDRFSAERTGGSVSTLTIQRTQQEDSAVYLCASSLERDPFETQYFGPGTRLLVL.

The V and J genes are TRBV20-1 and TRBJ2-2, with D tentatively TRBD2 (6 bases). The CDR3 is 14 residues long. Germline V gene lookup returns CDR1 DFQATT and CDR2 SNEGSKA (reference sequence). V lost 7 bases, J lost 5 bases, and 17 bases lay in between. The CDR3 spells CSVARGGYTGELFF. The CDR3 DNA follows: TGCAGTGTAGCTAGGGGAGGCTATACCGGGGAGCTGTTTTTT.

The chain combines TRBV4-3 with TRBJ1-2; D is unresolved. The CDR3 length is 15 residues. Deletions cut 0 bases from V and 5 bases from J, with 13 bases between. Germline V CDR1 and CDR2: LGHNA, YSLEER. In DNA, the CDR3 is TGCGCCAGCAGCCAAGAGTTGGGTCTGTGGTATGGCTACACCTTC. Encoded protein: CASSQELGLWYGYTF.

CDR3 bases: TGTGCCAGCATCCAACACAGGGGTGAAGAGACCCAGTACTTC. This translates into CASIQHRGEETQYF. The chain carries TRBV7-2 and TRBJ2-5, with 7 positions matching TRBD1. The germline CDR1 and CDR2 sequences are SGHTA and FQGNSA. Trimming removed 7 bases from V and 3 bases from J; junction bases left unmatched: 8. The CDR3 has 14 residues.

This clonotype was detected a few times. This sequence joins TRBV20-1 and TRBJ1-1; 9 bases align to TRBD1. This CDR3 has 15 residues. V shed 0 bases and J 6 bases; nucleotides not matched to a gene: 8. The V gene's germline CDR1 is DFQATT and CDR2 SNEGSKA (reference sequence). The CDR3 sequence is CSARDWTGVVSEAFF. CDR3 DNA sequence: TGCAGTGCTAGAGATTGGACAGGGGTTGTTTCTGAAGCTTTCTTT.

V is TRBV5-1 and J is TRBJ2-5; D might be TRBD1 (6 bases). This CDR3 comprises 15 residues. The V end was cut by 5 bases, the J end by 1 base, with 15 bases between. CDR1 is SGHRS, CDR2 YFSETQ, per germline. In DNA, the CDR3 is TGCGCCAGCAGGGAAGGGACACCAAGCCAAGAGACCCAGTACTTC. Translation: CASREGTPSQETQYF.

This sequence joins TRBV7-9 and TRBJ2-7; 8 positions agree with TRBD2. There are 14 residues in the CDR3. J gave up 3 bases and V 5 bases, and 6 bases lay outside the gene matches. CDR1 SEHNR and CDR2 FQNEAQ come from the germline V gene (reference sequence). The CDR3 sequence is CASSRSLAGYEQYF. CDR3 DNA: TGTGCCAGCAGCCGGAGTCTAGCGGGCTACGAGCAGTACTTC. The variable domain in full, completed from reference TRBV7-9 and TRBJ2-7, reads DTGVSQNPRHKITKRGQNVTFRCDPISEHNRLYWYRQTLGQGPEFLTYFQNEAQLEKSRLLSDRFSAERPKGSFSTLEIQRTEQGDSAMYLCASSRSLAGYEQYFGPGTRLTVT.

V gene TRBV7-3 combines with J gene TRBJ2-7; D remains ambiguous. The V gene's germline CDR1 is SGHTA and CDR2 FQGTGA. The ends were cut back, 5 bases at V and 1 base at J, with 12 bases in the middle. This CDR3 spans 14 amino acids. CDR3: CASSERWASYEQYF. The CDR3 DNA follows: TGTGCCAGCAGCGAAAGGTGGGCGTCCTACGAGCAGTACTTC.

This clonotype was detected only a few times. This sequence joins TRBV7-9 and TRBJ1-1, with TRBD1 as a possible D gene (5 bases). The CDR3 consists of 15 residues. Germline assignment: CDR1 SEHNR and CDR2 FQNEAQ (reference sequence). The ends were cut back, 0 bases at V and 3 bases at J, with 11 bases in the middle. CDR3 in DNA: TGTGCCAGCAGCTTAGCGGGAAGAGGGGACACTGAAGCTTTCTTT. Translation: CASSLAGRGDTEAFF.

The rearrangement links TRBV5-1 to TRBJ1-4, with D perhaps TRBD1 (5 bases). V lost 4 bases and J 4 bases, leaving 14 bases between the germline ends. Germline V lookup: CDR1 SGHRS, CDR2 YFSETQ. The CDR3 is 15 residues long. This CDR3 is CASSGTGTYNEKLFF. CDR3 DNA sequence: TGCGCCAGCAGCGGCACCGGGACTTATAATGAAAAACTGTTTTTT.

This clonotype was seen repeatedly, ten times or more. This sequence joins TRBV5-6 and TRBJ2-7; 8 bases are shared with TRBD1. The CDR3 loop spans 14 amino acids. The V segment lost 3 bases and the J segment 5 bases; nucleotides outside the gene matches: 7. Germline loops: CDR1 SGHDT, CDR2 YYEEEE. As DNA, the CDR3 is TGTGCCAGCAGCTATCCAGGGGGCGGCGACGAGCAGTACTTC. This encodes CASSYPGGGDEQYF.

At least ten counts were recorded for this clonotype. The V and J genes are TRBV5-1 and TRBJ2-7; weak D call: TRBD2 (5 bases). V was cut by 2 bases and J by 2 bases, with 14 bases left in between. Germline values: CDR1 SGHRS, CDR2 YFSETQ. This CDR3 contains 15 residues. The DNA of the CDR3 is TGCGCCAGCAGCTTCGCGGAGGCCCCCCCCTACGAGCAGTACTTC. This gives the protein CASSFAEAPPYEQYF.

This clonotype showed up just a few times. CDR3: CASSTRGSGLDTQYF. In nucleotides, the CDR3 is TGTGCCAGCAGTACTCGCGGCAGCGGGTTAGATACGCAGTATTTT. The chain employs TRBV6-2 or TRBV6-3 and TRBJ2-3, with D possibly matching TRBD2 (6 bases). The CDR3 loop spans 15 amino acids. Germline V gene lookup returns CDR1 MNHEY and CDR2 SVGEGT. V was trimmed by 5 bases and J by 5 bases, leaving 17 bases between them.

With regard to this clonotype: One end of the junction fails to match germline, which may point to a read error. This chain links TRBV7-3 with TRBJ1-3; D unresolved. Germline V gene data show CDR1 as SGHTA and CDR2 as FQGTGA. The length of the CDR3 is 13 residues. This CDR3 is CACSLTSGNTIYF. CDR3 bases: TGTGCCTGCAGCTTAACATCCGGAAACACCATATATTTT.

This clonotype showed up just a few times. The chain has TRBV20-1 and TRBJ2-3; 7 positions match TRBD1. Trimming at V came to 2 bases and at J to 2 bases, leaving 7 bases not matched to a gene. Germline loops: CDR1 DFQATT, CDR2 SNEGSKA (reference sequence). This CDR3 spans 15 amino acids. The CDR3 nucleotides read TGCAGTGCTAGATGGGGACAGCTACTCACAGATACGCAGTATTTT. Translating gives CSARWGQLLTDTQYF.

This clonotype was observed a few times. V gene TRBV29-1 combines with J gene TRBJ2-1; D not certain. This CDR3 has 16 residues. The V end was cut by 0 bases, the J end by 0 bases, with 12 bases between. Germline V gene sequence: CDR1 SQVTM, CDR2 ANQGSEA. CDR3 DNA: TGCAGCGTTGAAGATGGGCAAACGAGCTCCTACAATGAGCAGTTCTTC. Protein: CSVEDGQTSSYNEQFF.

The genes are TRBV4-1 and TRBJ2-1; 7 positions match TRBD2. V was clipped by 0 bases and J by 2 bases; unmatched bases: 7. The CDR3 sequence is 17 residues long. Germline CDR1 MGHRA, CDR2 YSYEKL. This CDR3 is CASSQDPTSGTYNEQFF. CDR3 DNA: TGCGCCAGCAGCCAAGATCCAACCAGCGGGACCTACAATGAGCAGTTCTTC.

V is TRBV6-2 or TRBV6-3 and J is TRBJ2-3; D unresolved. The CDR3 runs to 15 residues. Germline V gene lookup returns CDR1 MNHEY and CDR2 SVGEGT. Trimming took off 6 bases at V and 1 base at J, with 14 bases between the two ends. CDR3 sequence: CASSYGRTGTDTQYF. CDR3 DNA: TGTGCCAGCAGCTACGGTCGGACCGGCACAGATACGCAGTATTTT.

The chain employs TRBV19 and TRBJ1-6; TRBD1 matches at 7 bases. From germline, CDR1 is LNHDA and CDR2 SQIVND (reference sequence). The CDR3 is 17 residues long. The V gene end was trimmed by 5 bases and the J gene end by 2 bases; junction bases not matched to a gene: 9. The DNA for the CDR3 is TGTGCCAGTAGTCGACAGTCCGGGACAGCCTATAATTCACCCCTCCACTTT. It codes for CASSRQSGTAYNSPLHF.

This clonotype was seen at least ten times. The chain has TRBV7-6 and TRBJ2-6; D not certain. With 3 bases removed from V and 0 bases from J, the gap between germline ends came to 3 bases. This CDR3 is built from 14 residues. CDR1 and CDR2 from the germline V gene are SGHVS and FNYEAQ. Written as DNA, the CDR3 is TGTGCCAGCAGCTTTAACTCTGGGGCCAACGTCCTGACTTTC. Translation: CASSFNSGANVLTF.

This chain joins TRBV6-1 and TRBJ2-1; D not certain. Germline CDR1 MNHNS, CDR2 SASEGT. The CDR3 extends over 13 amino acids. Trimming pared 0 bases from V and 8 bases from J, leaving 8 bases between. The DNA for the CDR3 is TGTGCCAGCAGTGAAGCGAACAGACATGAGCAGTTCTTC. Translating gives CASSEANRHEQFF.